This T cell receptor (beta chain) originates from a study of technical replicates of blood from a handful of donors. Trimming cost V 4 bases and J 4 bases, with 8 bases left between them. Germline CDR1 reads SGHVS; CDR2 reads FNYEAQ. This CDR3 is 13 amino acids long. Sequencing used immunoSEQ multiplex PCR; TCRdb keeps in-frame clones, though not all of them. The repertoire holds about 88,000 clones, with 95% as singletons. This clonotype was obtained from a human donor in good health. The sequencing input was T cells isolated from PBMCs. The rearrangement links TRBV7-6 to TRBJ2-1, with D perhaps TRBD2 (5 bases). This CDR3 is CASSYRGYNEQFF. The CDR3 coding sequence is TGTGCCAGCAGCTACCGGGGATACAATGAGCAGTTCTTC.